Listed here are 7 T cell receptor beta chains from one sample, sequenced in a study of T cells in Graves' hyperthyroidism and ophthalmopathy. The source material, RNA transcripts, was used to amplify TCR beta CDR3 regions. The HTBI primer set drove a first-round RT-PCR of the TCR CDR3. One entry per CDR3 protein, called by TCRdb with MiXCR from the multiplex PCR reads. This table has hundreds of thousands of distinct CDR3 sequences, roughly 45% appearing once. The sequenced sample consisted of peripheral blood or thyroid tissue (not recorded which). These receptor sequences come from an adult man with Graves' disease, either hyperthyroidism or ophthalmopathy (not recorded which).

The J gene is TRBJ1-3, the V gene TRBV6-6; 7 bases agree with TRBD1. CDR1 is MNHNY, CDR2 SVGAGI, per germline (reference sequence). With V trimmed by 5 bases and J by 2 bases, 6 bases remained unmatched. The CDR3 sequence is 15 residues long. CDR3 sequence: CASSVLTGAGNTIYF. The CDR3 DNA is TGTGCCAGCAGTGTATTAACAGGGGCTGGAAACACCATATATTTT.

With respect to this clonotype: A much larger clone lies a single base off, so this may be a read error. The rearrangement links TRBV10-3 to TRBJ1-1, with D unresolved. The CDR3 extends over 13 amino acids. V lost 0 bases and J 7 bases, leaving 9 bases between the germline ends. CDR1 is ENHRY and CDR2 is SYGVKD in the germline V gene. The CDR3 DNA reads TGTGCCATCAGTGAGTCGGAATACAGTGAAGCTTTCTTT. It translates to CAISESEYSEAFF.

The chain couples TRBV15 to TRBJ2-5; D may be TRBD2 (6 bases). Germline V gene data show CDR1 as LNHNV and CDR2 as YYDKDF (reference sequence). This CDR3 is 12 amino acids long. V dropped 5 bases and J dropped 3 bases, with 7 bases sitting between them. The CDR3 loop reads CATSGGKETQYF. DNA of the CDR3: TGTGCCACCAGCGGGGGGAAAGAGACCCAGTACTTC. The complete variable domain, with remaining parts taken from reference TRBV15 and TRBJ2-5, reads DAMVIQNPRYQVTQFGKPVTLSCSQTLNHNVMYWYQQKSSQAPKLLFHYYDKDFNNEADTPDNFQSRRPNTSFCFLDIRSPGLGDTAMYLCATSGGKETQYFGPGTRLLVL.

The V and J genes are TRBV19 and TRBJ1-6; 7 bases align to TRBD1. Germline values: CDR1 LNHDA, CDR2 SQIVND (reference sequence). This CDR3 spans 15 amino acids. Losses at the gene ends were 7 bases for V and 1 base for J; bases not matched to a gene: 4. CDR3 DNA sequence: TGTGCCAGTATGGAGGGGGCTTCCTATAATTCACCCCTCCACTTT. This sequence encodes CASMEGASYNSPLHF.

This clonotype was seen only a few times. The chain carries TRBV2 and TRBJ2-7; 9 nucleotides line up with TRBD1. V shed 4 bases and J 1 base; nucleotides not matched to a gene: 5. CDR1 is SNHLY and CDR2 is FYNNEI in the germline V gene. There are 15 residues in the CDR3. CDR3 nucleotide sequence: TGTGCCAGCAGTGTTCGACAGGGGGAATCCTACGAGCAGTACTTC. This translates into CASSVRQGESYEQYF.

This chain links TRBV29-1 with TRBJ1-2, with 8 bases matching TRBD1. V dropped 5 bases and J dropped 1; count of bases not matched to a gene: 6. This CDR3 spans 14 amino acids. Germline V lookup: CDR1 SQVTM, CDR2 ANQGSEA. In DNA, the CDR3 is TGCAGCGTTAGGACAGGGTCCCATAACTATGGCTACACCTTC. Translating it yields CSVRTGSHNYGYTF.

On this clonotype itself: The junction departs from germline at one end; a sequencing error may be responsible. The chain employs TRBV7-2 and TRBJ1-3; D might be TRBD1 (5 bases). Germline lookup yields CDR1 SGHTA and CDR2 FQGNSA. The CDR3 covers 18 residues. Here the CDR3 DNA reads TGCGCCAGCAGCCAAGATTCGGGGGGAATGGGAGCTGGAAACACCATATATTTT. Protein: CASSQDSGGMGAGNTIYF.